This T cell receptor beta chain came from a study of blood T cell repertoires in COVID-19. The CDR3 length is 15 residues. Germline trimming cut 5 bases from V and 7 bases from J; bases unmatched to any gene: 5. Germline CDR1 reads MDHEN; CDR2 reads SYDVKM. The data were produced by immunoSEQ multiplex PCR, yet TCRdb's version contains in-frame clones alone and is incomplete. The repertoire holds about 170,000 clones, about 83% seen once, with over 3.5% in the top ten. This TCR derives from a young man with active or convalescent COVID-19. V gene TRBV28 combines with J gene TRBJ2-1; 13 positions match TRBD2. Sequenced input: peripheral blood. This CDR3 is CASSRLAGGGNEQFF. The CDR3 DNA reads TGTGCCAGCAGTCGACTAGCGGGGGGCGGGAATGAGCAGTTCTTC. Supplemented by reference TRBV28 and TRBJ2-1, the full variable domain reads DVKVTQSSRYLVKRTGEKVFLECVQDMDHENMFWYRQDPGLGLRLIYFSYDVKMKEKGDIPEGYSVSREKKERFSLILESASTNQTSMYLCASSRLAGGGNEQFFGPGTRLTVL.